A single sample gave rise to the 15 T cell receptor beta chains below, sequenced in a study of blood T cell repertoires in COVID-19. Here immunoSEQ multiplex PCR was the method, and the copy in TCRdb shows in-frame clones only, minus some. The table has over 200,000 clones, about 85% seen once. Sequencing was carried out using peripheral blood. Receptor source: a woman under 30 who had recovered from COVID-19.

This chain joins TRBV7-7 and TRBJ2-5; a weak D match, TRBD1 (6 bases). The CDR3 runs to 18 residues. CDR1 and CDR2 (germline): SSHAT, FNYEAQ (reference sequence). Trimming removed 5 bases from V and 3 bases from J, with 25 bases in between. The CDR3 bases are TGTGCCAGCAGCCACCTGGGCCACACAGGGAGCACGAAAGAGACCCAGTACTTC. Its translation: CASSHLGHTGSTKETQYF.

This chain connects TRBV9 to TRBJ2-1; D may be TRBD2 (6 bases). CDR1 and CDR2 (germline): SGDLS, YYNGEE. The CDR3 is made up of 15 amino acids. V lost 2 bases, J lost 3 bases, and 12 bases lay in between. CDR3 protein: CASSVVGGYYNEQFF. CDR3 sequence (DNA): TGTGCCAGCAGCGTCGTGGGAGGCTACTACAATGAGCAGTTCTTC. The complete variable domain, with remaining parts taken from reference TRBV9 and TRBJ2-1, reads DSGVTQTPKHLITATGQRVTLRCSPRSGDLSVYWYQQSLDQGLQFLIQYYNGEERAKGNILERFSAQQFPDLHSELNLSSLELGDSALYFCASSVVGGYYNEQFFGPGTRLTVL.

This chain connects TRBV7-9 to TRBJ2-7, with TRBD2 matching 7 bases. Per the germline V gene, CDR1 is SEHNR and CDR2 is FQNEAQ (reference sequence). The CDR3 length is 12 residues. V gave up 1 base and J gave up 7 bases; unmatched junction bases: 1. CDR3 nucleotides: TGTGCCAGCAGCTTAGGGACTAGGGAGCAGTACTTC. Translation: CASSLGTREQYF.

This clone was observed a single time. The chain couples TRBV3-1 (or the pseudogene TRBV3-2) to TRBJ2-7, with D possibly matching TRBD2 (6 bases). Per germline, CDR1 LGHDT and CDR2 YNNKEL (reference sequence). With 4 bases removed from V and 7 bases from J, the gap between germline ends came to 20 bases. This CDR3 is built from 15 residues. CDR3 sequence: CASSRRGVEREEQYF. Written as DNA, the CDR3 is TGTGCCAGCAGCCGCCGGGGCGTCGAACGGGAGGAGCAGTACTTC.

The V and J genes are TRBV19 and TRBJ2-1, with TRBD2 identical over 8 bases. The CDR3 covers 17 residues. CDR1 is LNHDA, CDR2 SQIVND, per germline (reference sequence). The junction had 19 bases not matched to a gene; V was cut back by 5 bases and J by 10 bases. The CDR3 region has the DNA TGTGCCAGTAGTCATCCTCGCGGGATAGCGGGGCGGGGCGAGCAGTTCTTC. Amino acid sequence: CASSHPRGIAGRGEQFF.

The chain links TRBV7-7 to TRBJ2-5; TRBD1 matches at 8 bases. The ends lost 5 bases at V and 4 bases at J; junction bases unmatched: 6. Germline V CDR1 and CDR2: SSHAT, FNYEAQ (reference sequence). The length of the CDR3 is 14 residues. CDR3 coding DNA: TGTGCCAGCAGCAACAGGGGGGTGGGAGAGACCCAGTACTTC. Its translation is CASSNRGVGETQYF.

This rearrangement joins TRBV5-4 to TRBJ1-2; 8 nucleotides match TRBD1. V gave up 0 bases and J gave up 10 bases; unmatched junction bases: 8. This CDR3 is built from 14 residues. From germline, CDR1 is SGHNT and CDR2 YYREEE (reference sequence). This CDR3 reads CASSLGNRDRPYTF. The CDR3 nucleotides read TGTGCCAGCAGCTTGGGGAACCGGGACAGGCCCTACACCTTC.

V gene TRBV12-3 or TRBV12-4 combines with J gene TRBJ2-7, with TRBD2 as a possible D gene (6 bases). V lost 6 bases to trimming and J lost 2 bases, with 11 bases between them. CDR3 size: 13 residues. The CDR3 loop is CASSRDFPYEQYF. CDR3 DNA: TGTGCCAGCAGCCGGGACTTTCCCTACGAGCAGTACTTC.

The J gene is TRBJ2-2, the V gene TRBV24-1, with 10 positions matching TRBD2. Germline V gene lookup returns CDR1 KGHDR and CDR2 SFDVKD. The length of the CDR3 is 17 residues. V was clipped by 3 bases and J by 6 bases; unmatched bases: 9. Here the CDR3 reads CATSDLTPSGSPGELFF. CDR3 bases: TGTGCCACCAGTGATCTTACACCTAGCGGGAGCCCCGGGGAGCTGTTTTTT.

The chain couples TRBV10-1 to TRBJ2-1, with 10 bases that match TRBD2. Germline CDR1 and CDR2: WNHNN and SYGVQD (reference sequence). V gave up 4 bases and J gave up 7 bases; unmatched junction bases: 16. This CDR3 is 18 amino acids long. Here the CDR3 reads CASSGGLAGEVSSNEQFF. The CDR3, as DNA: TGCGCCAGCAGTGGAGGCCTAGCGGGAGAGGTGTCTAGTAATGAGCAGTTCTTC.

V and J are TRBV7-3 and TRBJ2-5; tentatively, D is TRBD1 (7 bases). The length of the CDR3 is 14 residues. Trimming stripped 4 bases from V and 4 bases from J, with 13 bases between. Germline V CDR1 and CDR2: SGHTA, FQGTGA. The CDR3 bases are TGTGCCAGCAGCTCCCAGGGGGGTGGAGAGACCCAGTACTTC. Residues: CASSSQGGGETQYF.

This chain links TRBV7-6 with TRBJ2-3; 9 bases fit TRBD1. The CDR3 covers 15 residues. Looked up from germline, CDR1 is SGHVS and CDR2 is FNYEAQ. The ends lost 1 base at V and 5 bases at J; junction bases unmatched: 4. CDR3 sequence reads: CASSLEGTGRDTQYF. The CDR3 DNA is TGTGCCAGCAGCTTAGAAGGGACAGGGCGAGATACGCAGTATTTT.

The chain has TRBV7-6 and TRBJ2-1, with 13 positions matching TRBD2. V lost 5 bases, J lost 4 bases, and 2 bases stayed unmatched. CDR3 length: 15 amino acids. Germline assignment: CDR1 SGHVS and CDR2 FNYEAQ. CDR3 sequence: CASSQLAGGYNEQFF. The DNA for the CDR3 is TGTGCCAGCAGCCAACTAGCGGGAGGGTACAATGAGCAGTTCTTC.

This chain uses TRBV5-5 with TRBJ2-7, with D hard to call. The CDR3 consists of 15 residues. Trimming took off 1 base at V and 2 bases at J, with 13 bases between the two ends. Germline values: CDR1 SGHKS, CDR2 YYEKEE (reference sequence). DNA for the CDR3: TGTGCCAGCAGCTTGTTCACAGCTACCCCCTACGAGCAGTACTTC. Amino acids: CASSLFTATPYEQYF.

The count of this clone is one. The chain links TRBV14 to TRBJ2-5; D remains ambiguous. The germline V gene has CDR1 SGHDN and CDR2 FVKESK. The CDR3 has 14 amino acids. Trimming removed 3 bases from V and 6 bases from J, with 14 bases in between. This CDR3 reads CASSHTPPPKTQYF. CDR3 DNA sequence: TGTGCCAGCAGCCACACTCCACCCCCGAAGACCCAGTACTTC.